This is a list of T cell receptor beta chains from one sample in a study of early T cells in non-severe SARS-CoV-2 infection. One entry per CDR3 protein results from TCRdb running MiXCR on the 5' RACE reads. The sample includes 69,000 or so distinct CDR3 sequences, roughly 4.9% of them seen just once. The sample consisted of whole blood, taken at baseline. The source of these receptors is an adult who was a healthcare worker with PCR-confirmed SARS-CoV-2 infection or an uninfected control (not recorded which). The donor label of this sample is uncertain. Both conserved end residues are part of each CDR3. D genes are given only for firm matches. Some rows mark clone size as missing; the rest say once, few, many or name a class of expanded clone.

TRBV11-2	TRBJ2-7	many	NA	14	TGTGCCAGCAGCTTAGACCTTTTTGATTTTGGGCAGTACTTC	CASSLDLFDFGQYF
TRBV6-5	TRBJ1-2	many	NA	13	TGTGCCAGCAGGCACGGGGCCAGGGAAGGCTACACCTTC	CASRHGAREGYTF
TRBV6-2/TRBV6-3	TRBJ2-7	NA	NA	17	TGTGCCAGCACTCTCTCAGTTCGGGACGCCGGCTCCTACGAGCAGTACTTC	CASTLSVRDAGSYEQYF
TRBV7-2	TRBJ1-3	few	TRBD1	14	TGTGCCAGCAGCTTAGGGGACAGGGGAAACACCATATATTTT	CASSLGDRGNTIYF
TRBV5-4	TRBJ2-5	many	NA	15	TGTGCCAGCAGCTTGGGAGGGCTGCAGTACGAGACCCAGTACTTC	CASSLGGLQYETQYF
TRBV11-2	TRBJ2-1	many	TRBD2	19	TGTGCCAGCAGCTTACGGGGGACTAGCGGGGGTTCTCGACACAATGAGCAGTTCTTC	CASSLRGTSGGSRHNEQFF
TRBV27	TRBJ2-6	many	NA	13	TGTGCCAGCAGTTTAGCGGGGGCCAACGTCCTGACTTTC	CASSLAGANVLTF
TRBV18	TRBJ2-5	few	TRBD1	14	TGTGCCAGCTCGCCGGGACAGGCACTTGAGACCCAGTACTTC	CASSPGQALETQYF
TRBV5-1	TRBJ2-6	many	NA	16	TGCGCCAGCAGCCTCAAGCAGACCTCTGGGGCCAACGTCCTGACTTTC	CASSLKQTSGANVLTF
TRBV4-3	TRBJ2-7	NA	TRBD1	14	TGCGCCAGCAGCCAACAGACAGGGCCCTACCAGCAGTACTTC	CASSQQTGPYQQYF
TRBV20-1	TRBJ2-4	few	TRBD2	13	TGCAGTGCCCCAGCGGGGGGTGAAAACATTCAGTACTTC	CSAPAGGENIQYF
TRBV29-1	TRBJ2-3	few	TRBD2	16	TGCAGCGTTGCACCTAGCGGGGCCGCTCCCACAGATACGCAGTATTTT	CSVAPSGAAPTDTQYF
TRBV6-2/TRBV6-3	TRBJ2-1	NA	NA	15	TGTGCCAGCAGCCTACAGGGGGGGTCCTACAATGAGCAGTTCTTC	CASSLQGGSYNEQFF
TRBV11-2	TRBJ1-1	many	TRBD1	16	TGTGCCAGCAGCCGTCGGACAGGGAGGGCGAACACTGAAGCTTTCTTT	CASSRRTGRANTEAFF
TRBV5-1	TRBJ1-2	many	NA	14	TGCGCCAGCAGCTTGGGGATGGACAGCTATGGCTACACCTTC	CASSLGMDSYGYTF
TRBV3-1	TRBJ2-5	NA	NA	17	TGTGCCAGCAGCCAAGATTTGTTCAGCCAGGGCGGGGAGACCCAGTACTTC	CASSQDLFSQGGETQYF
TRBV27	TRBJ1-6	many	TRBD1	17	TGTGCCAGCAGTTTATTCCGCCCGACAGGGGGTAATTCACCCCTCCACTTT	CASSLFRPTGGNSPLHF
TRBV7-3	TRBJ1-5	few	TRBD1	16	TGTGCCAGCAGCTTACGCCGGGACAGGGGCAATCAGCCCCAGCATTTT	CASSLRRDRGNQPQHF
TRBV9	TRBJ1-3	few	NA	14	TGTGCCAGCAGCGTTACAGACTCTGGAAACACCATATATTTT	CASSVTDSGNTIYF
TRBV7-9	TRBJ2-7	NA	NA	11	TGTGCCAGCAGCCCCCGGGACGAGCAGTACTTC	CASSPRDEQYF
TRBV9	TRBJ1-1	many	TRBD1	14	TGTGCCAGCAGCGTAGCGGACAGGAGGACTGAAGCTTTCTTT	CASSVADRRTEAFF
TRBV10-2	TRBJ2-3	many	TRBD2	18	TGCGCCAGCAGTGTCGGGCTAGCGGGGGGACCACTAGGGGATACGCAGTATTTT	CASSVGLAGGPLGDTQYF
TRBV3-1	TRBJ1-5	NA	TRBD1	13	TGTGCCAGCAGCCGACAGGGCGGCCAGCCCCAGCATTTT	CASSRQGGQPQHF
TRBV12-3/TRBV12-4	TRBJ1-6	few	TRBD1	16	TGTGCCAGCAGTTTCTACCGGGGACAGGGGAATTCACCCCTCCACTTT	CASSFYRGQGNSPLHF
TRBV6-2/TRBV6-3	TRBJ2-7	many	NA	14	TGTGCCAGCAGTTATCGGGGGCTGAACTACGAGCAGTACTTC	CASSYRGLNYEQYF
TRBV20-1	TRBJ1-3	NA	NA	15	TGCAGTGCTAGACCGGACAGCCACTCTGGAAACACCATATATTTT	CSARPDSHSGNTIYF
TRBV11-1	TRBJ1-6	NA	NA	12	TGTGCCAGCAAGGGGGATCATTCACCCCTCCACTTT	CASKGDHSPLHF
TRBV7-2	TRBJ2-1	many	NA	15	TGTGCCAGCAGCTTAGTCGGAGACTCATACAATGAGCAGTTCTTC	CASSLVGDSYNEQFF
TRBV18	TRBJ1-1	few	NA	14	TGTGCCAGCTTACAGGGTGTGGAGGACACTGAAGCTTTCTTT	CASLQGVEDTEAFF
TRBV7-9	TRBJ2-7	many	NA	14	TGTGCCAGCAGACCTAGGACAGACTCCTACGAGCAGTACTTC	CASRPRTDSYEQYF
TRBV12-3/TRBV12-4	TRBJ2-5	NA	NA	13	TGTGCCAGCAGTTCCCTCTCCCACGAGACCCAGTACTTC	CASSSLSHETQYF
TRBV19	TRBJ2-6	NA	TRBD1	17	TGTGCCAGTAGTACCGGACAGGGGGCAACGGGGGCCAACGTCCTGACTTTC	CASSTGQGATGANVLTF
TRBV29-1	TRBJ2-7	many	NA	13	TGCAGCTTTCTTGGTGGGGACGCGTACGAGCAGTACTTC	CSFLGGDAYEQYF
TRBV7-2	TRBJ1-4	many	NA	16	TGTGCCAGCAGCTTTAGGGAGGACACAACTAATGAAAAACTGTTTTTT	CASSFREDTTNEKLFF
TRBV6-5	TRBJ2-3	NA	NA	13	TGTGCCAGCAGTTACTCGAACGGGGATACGCAGTATTTT	CASSYSNGDTQYF
TRBV20-1	TRBJ2-5	NA	TRBD2	14	TGCAGTGGAAGGACTAGCGCATACCAAGAGACCCAGTACTTC	CSGRTSAYQETQYF
TRBV6-2/TRBV6-3	TRBJ2-2	few	NA	14	TGTGCCAGCAGGCGGGGACGCTTCACCGGGGAGCTGTTTTTT	CASRRGRFTGELFF
TRBV3-1	TRBJ2-3	NA	NA	17	TGTGCCAGCAGCATGTGGGCGGCCCGAGCTAGCACAGATACGCAGTATTTT	CASSMWAARASTDTQYF
TRBV20-1	TRBJ2-5	many	TRBD2	18	TGCAGTGCTAGACAGACCACGCTAGCGGGGGCCTGGGAAGAGACCCAGTACTTC	CSARQTTLAGAWEETQYF
TRBV28	TRBJ1-2	many	TRBD1	11	TGTGCCAGCTCGACAGGGGGAGGCTACACCTTC	CASSTGGGYTF
TRBV7-6	TRBJ2-1	many	TRBD2	15	TGTGCCAGCAGCCCGGGAGGACTCGCGGGGAATGAGCAGTTCTTC	CASSPGGLAGNEQFF
TRBV11-2	TRBJ2-5	many	NA	13	TGTGCCAGCAGCGTAGGACAGCAAGAGACCCAGTACTTC	CASSVGQQETQYF
TRBV7-2	TRBJ2-7	NA	TRBD2	16	TGTGCCAGCAGCTCCGGATGGCGGGGGGGCGGCTACGAGCAGTACTTC	CASSSGWRGGGYEQYF
TRBV7-2	TRBJ1-4	NA	NA	14	TGTGCCAGCAGCTTACGCCGGTCCAATGAAAAACTGTTTTTT	CASSLRRSNEKLFF
TRBV12-3/TRBV12-4	TRBJ1-2	few	NA	13	TGTGCCAGCAGTCCCGAGTCTAACTATGGCTACACCTTC	CASSPESNYGYTF
TRBV6-6	TRBJ2-3	few	TRBD1	14	TGTGCCAGCAGCTTTACAGGGGGCACAGATACGCAGTATTTT	CASSFTGGTDTQYF
TRBV10-2	TRBJ1-4	NA	TRBD1	18	TGCGCCAGCAGTGAGTCGGAGGACAGGGGAGCAACTAATGAAAAACTGTTTTTT	CASSESEDRGATNEKLFF
TRBV20-1	TRBJ1-4	few	NA	14	TGCAGTGCTAGAGATGGGGGCAGGGACGAAAAACTGTTTTTT	CSARDGGRDEKLFF
TRBV7-6	TRBJ2-5	few	NA	13	TGTGCCAGCAGCTTAGGAGGGGAGGTGACCCAGTACTTC	CASSLGGEVTQYF
TRBV6-2/TRBV6-3	TRBJ1-6	many	NA	15	TGTGCCAGCAGTCCCCCTAGTTCCCGGGGTTCACCCCTCCACTTT	CASSPPSSRGSPLHF